The 24 T cell receptor beta chains given below trace back to one sample, sequenced in a study of OX40 agonist ivuxolimab in advanced cancers. The data were produced by immunoSEQ multiplex PCR, yet TCRdb's version contains in-frame clones alone and is incomplete. Among 80,000 to 100,000 clones listed, around 88% were seen once. Sequenced here: CD4+ or CD8+ T cells sorted from blood, sampled in a trial of the OX40 agonist ivuxolimab. The receptors shown here come from an adult with an advanced solid tumor such as melanoma, head and neck, liver or kidney cancer.

The J gene is TRBJ1-1, the V gene TRBV11-2; D call uncertain. The germline CDR1 and CDR2 sequences are SGHAT and FQNNGV. V was clipped by 3 bases and J by 3 bases, with 5 bases between them. CDR3 length: 12 residues. CDR3: CASSLGDTEAFF. CDR3 DNA sequence: TGTGCCAGCAGCTTGGGAGACACTGAAGCTTTCTTT.

The V call is TRBV6-1, the J call TRBJ1-4, with D uncertain. The CDR3 length is 15 residues. Germline V lookup: CDR1 MNHNS, CDR2 SASEGT. Trimming left V 8 bases short and J 1 base short, with 14 bases between. The DNA for the CDR3 is TGTGCCAGCGGACCTTGGGAAGGAACTAATGAAAAACTGTTTTTT. Translation gives CASGPWEGTNEKLFF.

The J gene is TRBJ2-1, the V gene TRBV6-6, with a tentative D call TRBD2 (7 bases). With 7 bases removed from V and 5 bases from J, the gap between germline ends came to 18 bases. In germline, CDR1 is MNHNY, CDR2 SVGAGI (reference sequence). The CDR3 contains 15 residues. CDR3 coding DNA: TGTGCCAGCACCCGGGAGGTGGGGGGCCACAATGAGCAGTTCTTC. This encodes CASTREVGGHNEQFF.

This chain joins TRBV2 and TRBJ2-3; possible D gene TRBD2, 6 bases. The CDR3 is made up of 17 amino acids. Germline lookup yields CDR1 SNHLY and CDR2 FYNNEI. V was shortened by 5 bases and J by 3 bases, with 21 bases between the two germline ends. The CDR3 coding sequence is TGTGCCAGCAGTCCCGCCCGATTTGGGGAGGAGACAGATACGCAGTATTTT. Its translation: CASSPARFGEETDTQYF. Drawing the rest from reference TRBV2 and TRBJ2-3, the complete variable domain is EPEVTQTPSHQVTQMGQEVILRCVPISNHLYFYWYRQILGQKVEFLVSFYNNEISEKSEIFDDQFSVERPDGSNFTLKIRSTKLEDSAMYFCASSPARFGEETDTQYFGPGTRLTVL.

CDR3 region: CASSIEKGPYGYTF. Written as DNA, the CDR3 is TGTGCCAGTAGTATAGAGAAGGGGCCCTATGGCTACACCTTC. The chain links TRBV19 to TRBJ1-2; perhaps TRBD1 as D (5 bases). The CDR3 is 14 amino acids. Germline V CDR1 and CDR2: LNHDA, SQIVND (reference sequence). The V end lost 0 bases, the J end lost 4 bases, and 9 bases lay between the germline ends.

The V gene is TRBV10-3, the J gene TRBJ1-2; D is uncertain. The germline V gene has CDR1 ENHRY and CDR2 SYGVKD. V was shortened by 0 bases and J by 8 bases, with 13 bases between the two germline ends. CDR3 length: 14 residues. The CDR3 protein is CAISESEGGGGYTF. CDR3 bases: TGTGCCATCAGTGAGTCGGAAGGAGGAGGAGGCTACACCTTC.

The genes are TRBV7-3 and TRBJ2-3, with D perhaps given as TRBD1 or TRBD2 (5 bases each). Trimming left V 8 bases short and J 1 base short, with 10 bases between. This CDR3 comprises 13 residues. Germline V gene lookup returns CDR1 SGHTA and CDR2 FQGTGA. DNA for the CDR3: TGTGCCAGCGCTGGGGACGGCACAGATACGCAGTATTTT. It is translated as CASAGDGTDTQYF.

This clone has just a few counts. V gene TRBV10-2 combines with J gene TRBJ1-1; 8 nucleotides align to TRBD1. The V gene end was trimmed by 6 bases and the J gene end by 5 bases; junction bases not matched to a gene: 5. The germline gives CDR1 WSHSY, CDR2 SAAADI. The CDR3 sequence is 13 residues long. The CDR3 loop reads CASRDREATEAFF. The CDR3 DNA sequence: TGCGCCAGCAGGGACAGGGAGGCGACTGAAGCTTTCTTT.

The chain links TRBV13 to TRBJ2-5; D tentatively fits TRBD1 or TRBD2 (5 bases each). The CDR3 has 15 residues. V was pared by 5 bases and J by 2 bases, with 15 bases between. Germline V lookup: CDR1 PRHDT, CDR2 FYEKMQ (reference sequence). The CDR3 spells CASSNSWDGQETQYF. In DNA, the CDR3 is TGTGCCAGCAGCAACTCCTGGGACGGTCAAGAGACCCAGTACTTC. Based on the CDR3 plus reference TRBV13 and TRBJ2-5, the full variable domain is AAGVIQSPRHLIKEKRETATLKCYPIPRHDTVYWYQQGPGQDPQFLISFYEKMQSDKGSIPDRFSAQQFSDYHSELNMSSLELGDSALYFCASSNSWDGQETQYFGPGTRLLVL.

The V call is TRBV5-6, the J call TRBJ1-1; no definite D call. Germline CDR1 is SGHDT and CDR2 is YYEEEE. Deletions cut 0 bases from V and 7 bases from J, with 7 bases between. The CDR3 is 12 amino acids. The CDR3 reads CASSLAAGEAFF. Written as DNA, the CDR3 is TGTGCCAGCAGCTTGGCGGCCGGTGAAGCTTTCTTT. Full variable domain (outside the CDR3, taken from reference TRBV5-6 and TRBJ1-1): DAGVTQSPTHLIKTRGQQVTLRCSPKSGHDTVSWYQQALGQGPQFIFQYYEEEERQRGNFPDRFSGHQFPNYSSELNVNALLLGDSALYLCASSLAAGEAFFGQGTRLTVV.

This clone was counted once. The chain links TRBV7-3 to TRBJ2-6, with D possibly called TRBD1 or TRBD2 (6 bases each). Per the germline V gene, CDR1 is SGHTA and CDR2 is FQGTGA. This CDR3 spans 18 amino acids. V was trimmed by 5 bases and J by 1 base, leaving 18 bases between them. The CDR3, as DNA: TGTGCCAGCAGCCCAGGTCGGGGGCGCGATTCTGGGGCCAACGTCCTGACTTTC. Residues: CASSPGRGRDSGANVLTF.

The J gene is TRBJ1-2, the V gene TRBV7-8; 9 positions agree with TRBD1. This CDR3 has 15 amino acids. Germline-derived CDR1 and CDR2 are SGHVS and FQNEAQ. V was pared by 4 bases and J by 8 bases, with 11 bases of the junction left unmatched. DNA for the CDR3: TGTGCCAGCAGCTACCAGGGGACAGGGCGTGAGGGCTACACCTTC. Translation: CASSYQGTGREGYTF.

The chain has TRBV2 and TRBJ2-1, with D maybe TRBD2 (5 bases). This CDR3 is 14 amino acids long. V lost 6 bases and J 0 bases, leaving 9 bases between the germline ends. The germline V gene has CDR1 SNHLY and CDR2 FYNNEI. Written as DNA, the CDR3 is TGTGCCAGCAGCCCGGGAAACTCCTACAATGAGCAGTTCTTC. This encodes CASSPGNSYNEQFF.

The rearrangement links TRBV9 to TRBJ2-2; 7 positions match TRBD1. J was trimmed by 2 bases and V by 3 bases; bases with no gene match: 7. The CDR3 has 16 amino acids. Germline V CDR1 and CDR2: SGDLS, YYNGEE. The CDR3 here is CASSAVQGTNTGELFF. The CDR3 DNA reads as TGTGCCAGCAGCGCCGTACAGGGGACCAACACCGGGGAGCTGTTTTTT. Variable domain in full (rest from reference TRBV9 and TRBJ2-2): DSGVTQTPKHLITATGQRVTLRCSPRSGDLSVYWYQQSLDQGLQFLIQYYNGEERAKGNILERFSAQQFPDLHSELNLSSLELGDSALYFCASSAVQGTNTGELFFGEGSRLTVL.

The CDR3 coding sequence is TGTGCCAGCAGCTTGGTGCGGTCCTACGAGCAGTACTTC. Translation gives CASSLVRSYEQYF. The genes are TRBV5-6 and TRBJ2-7; D call uncertain. V lost 0 bases and J lost 1, with 5 bases in between. The CDR3 loop spans 13 amino acids. Germline assignment: CDR1 SGHDT and CDR2 YYEEEE.

The chain uses TRBV19 and TRBJ1-2; weak D call: TRBD1 (6 bases). Germline V gene data show CDR1 as LNHDA and CDR2 as SQIVND (reference sequence). The CDR3 is 15 residues long. Trimming removed 6 bases at V and 4 bases at J, with 18 bases between. CDR3 nucleotide sequence: TGTGCCAGTAGCCAACCCACAGGGTCGGGCTATGGCTACACCTTC. It translates to CASSQPTGSGYGYTF.

V is TRBV11-1 and J is TRBJ1-5, with TRBD1 matching over 7 bases. This CDR3 has 15 residues. The V gene end was trimmed by 4 bases and the J gene end by 1 base; junction bases not matched to a gene: 4. Germline V lookup: CDR1 SGHAT, CDR2 FQDESV (reference sequence). The CDR3, as DNA: TGTGCCAGCAGCTCTGGGACAGCAAGCAATCAGCCCCAGCATTTT. It encodes CASSSGTASNQPQHF.

This clone was recorded only once. The V call is TRBV9, the J call TRBJ2-6; D is uncertain. The CDR3 is 13 amino acids. Trimming stripped 0 bases from V and 9 bases from J, with 7 bases between. Germline assignment: CDR1 SGDLS and CDR2 YYNGEE. The CDR3 coding sequence is TGTGCCAGCAGCGTAGATCAGGTCAACGTCCTGACTTTC. Translated: CASSVDQVNVLTF.

The chain recombines TRBV19 with TRBJ1-5, with unresolved D. Trimming pared 2 bases from V and 3 bases from J, leaving 8 bases between. The CDR3 spans 14 residues. Germline assignment: CDR1 LNHDA and CDR2 SQIVND (reference sequence). The CDR3 nucleotides read TGTGCCAGTAGTATACTACTCGTCAATCAGCCCCAGCATTTT. Its translation: CASSILLVNQPQHF.

The gene calls are TRBV5-1 and TRBJ2-4; either TRBD1 or TRBD2 may supply D (6 bases each). The V end was cut by 0 bases, the J end by 2 bases, with 12 bases between. Looked up from germline, CDR1 is SGHRS and CDR2 is YFSETQ. The CDR3 has 16 amino acids. The CDR3, as DNA: TGCGCCAGCAGCTTGGCACAGGGACTTTCCAAAAACATTCAGTACTTC. Protein sequence: CASSLAQGLSKNIQYF.

V and J are TRBV7-6 and TRBJ2-1, with D perhaps TRBD2 (5 bases). CDR3 size: 11 residues. V was clipped by 7 bases and J by 10 bases, with 11 bases between them. CDR1 SGHVS and CDR2 FNYEAQ come from the germline V gene. In nucleotides, the CDR3 is TGTGCCAGCACCTCGGGGATCGAGCAGTTCTTC. Translating it yields CASTSGIEQFF. Supplemented by reference TRBV7-6 and TRBJ2-1, the full variable domain reads GAGVSQSPRYKVTKRGQDVALRCDPISGHVSLYWYRQALGQGPEFLTYFNYEAQQDKSGLPNDRFSAERPEGSISTLTIQRTEQRDSAMYRCASTSGIEQFFGPGTRLTVL.

This clone appeared once. This rearrangement joins TRBV5-6 to TRBJ1-2; 8 nucleotides match TRBD1. Per the germline V gene, CDR1 is SGHDT and CDR2 is YYEEEE. The ends lost 6 bases at V and 6 bases at J; junction bases unmatched: 7. The CDR3 runs 13 residues. The CDR3 sequence is CASNPGGEDGYTF. Written as DNA, the CDR3 is TGTGCCAGCAATCCAGGGGGCGAAGATGGCTACACCTTC.

This clone was observed a few times. The rearrangement joins TRBV28 to TRBJ2-1, with D perhaps TRBD1 or TRBD2 (5 bases each). The germline V gene encodes CDR1 MDHEN and CDR2 SYDVKM. The CDR3 consists of 13 residues. Trimming stripped 8 bases from V and 4 bases from J, with 12 bases between. The CDR3 DNA reads TGTGCCAGCTGGGACGGAGCTTACAATGAGCAGTTCTTC. It translates to CASWDGAYNEQFF.

CDR3 region: CASSVASGSEKLFF. The CDR3 DNA reads as TGTGCCAGCAGCGTAGCCTCAGGGTCTGAAAAACTGTTTTTT. This sequence joins TRBV9 and TRBJ1-4; D perhaps matches TRBD1 (5 bases). Trimming removed 0 bases from V and 7 bases from J, with 10 bases in between. CDR1 is SGDLS and CDR2 is YYNGEE in the germline V gene. The CDR3 is made up of 14 amino acids.